One sample yielded the 22 T cell receptor beta chains listed below, sequenced in a study of blood T cell repertoires in COVID-19. The repertoire was sequenced with immunoSEQ multiplex PCR; TCRdb's copy has only in-frame clones and lacks some. The table includes 73,000 or so clones, 65% to 90% detected once. The sample was peripheral blood. These receptors came from a woman aged 60-75 years with acute or convalescent COVID-19.

This chain joins TRBV9 and TRBJ2-2; 7 bases agree with TRBD2. Germline V gene lookup returns CDR1 SGDLS and CDR2 YYNGEE. V shed 5 bases, J shed 0 bases, and the junction held 4 bases outside the gene matches. The CDR3 totals 15 residues. The CDR3 loop is CASSALASNTGELFF. The CDR3 DNA reads TGTGCCAGCAGTGCACTAGCGTCGAACACCGGGGAGCTGTTTTTT.

This clone was counted once. The J gene is TRBJ1-4, the V gene TRBV11-2; maybe TRBD1 (5 bases). Germline V CDR1 and CDR2: SGHAT, FQNNGV. The V and J ends lost 5 bases and 7 bases respectively, with 14 bases between them. This CDR3 contains 14 residues. The CDR3 DNA is TGTGCCAGCAGCCCCTCGGGGGGTTCTGAAAAACTGTTTTTT. Translation gives CASSPSGGSEKLFF.

The chain carries TRBV2 and TRBJ2-4; the match to TRBD1 covers 11 bases. V was clipped by 6 bases and J by 1 base; unmatched bases: 5. The CDR3 sequence is 16 residues long. Germline values: CDR1 SNHLY, CDR2 FYNNEI. In DNA, the CDR3 is TGTGCCAGCAGATGGACAGGGGGCTGGGCCAAAAACATTCAGTACTTC. Its protein product is CASRWTGGWAKNIQYF.

The chain carries TRBV30 and TRBJ1-2, with TRBD1 identical over 12 bases. This CDR3 spans 15 amino acids. The germline V gene encodes CDR1 GTSNPN and CDR2 SVGIG (reference sequence). The V segment lost 3 bases and the J segment 7 bases; nucleotides outside the gene matches: 9. The chain's CDR3 is CAWSTGQGAYGGYTF. The CDR3 DNA follows: TGTGCCTGGAGCACGGGACAGGGGGCTTACGGTGGCTACACCTTC. Complete variable domain (other parts from reference TRBV30 and TRBJ1-2): SQTIHQWPATLVQPVGSPLSLECTVEGTSNPNLYWYRQAAGRGLQLLFYSVGIGQISSEVPQNLSASRPQDRQFILSSKKLLLSDSGFYLCAWSTGQGAYGGYTFGSGTRLTVV.

This chain joins TRBV6-1 and TRBJ2-7; D not resolved. Germline loops: CDR1 MNHNS, CDR2 SASEGT. The CDR3 runs 13 residues. Trimming removed 2 bases at V and 2 bases at J, with 7 bases between. As DNA, the CDR3 is TGTGCCAGCAGTGAAAATCTCGCCTACGAGCAGTACTTC. It yields the protein CASSENLAYEQYF.

This chain joins TRBV9 and TRBJ2-7; TRBD1 matches at 9 bases. Trimming removed 4 bases from V and 6 bases from J; junction bases left unmatched: 17. The CDR3 runs 17 residues. CDR1 is SGDLS and CDR2 is YYNGEE in the germline V gene. In DNA, the CDR3 is TGTGCCAGCAGCTTCTCAGGGGTGGGACAGGGAAGAAGCGAGCAGTACTTC. Its protein is CASSFSGVGQGRSEQYF. The full variable domain, in which reference TRBV9 and TRBJ2-7 provide the parts outside the CDR3, is DSGVTQTPKHLITATGQRVTLRCSPRSGDLSVYWYQQSLDQGLQFLIQYYNGEERAKGNILERFSAQQFPDLHSELNLSSLELGDSALYFCASSFSGVGQGRSEQYFGPGTRLTVT.

This clone was detected once. The chain has TRBV5-8 and TRBJ2-1, with TRBD2 matching 8 bases. Germline CDR1 SGHTS, CDR2 YDEGEE. The CDR3 has 15 amino acids. After removal of 2 bases from V and 3 bases from J, the junction contained 4 bases not matched to a gene. The CDR3 DNA sequence: TGTGCCAGCAGCTTAGAGGCGGGGGGCTACAATGAGCAGTTCTTC. This codes for CASSLEAGGYNEQFF. Filled out from reference TRBV5-8 and TRBJ2-1, the complete variable domain reads EAGVTQSPTHLIKTRGQQATLRCSPISGHTSVYWYQQALGLGLQFLLWYDEGEERNRGNFPPRFSGRQFPNYSSELNVNALELEDSALYLCASSLEAGGYNEQFFGPGTRLTVL.

The chain carries TRBV29-1 and TRBJ2-7, with a tentative D call TRBD2 (6 bases). Germline V gene lookup returns CDR1 SQVTM and CDR2 ANQGSEA. V was clipped by 4 bases and J by 2 bases, with 6 bases between them. This CDR3 region has 11 residues. The CDR3 loop reads CSVAGAYEQYF. In nucleotides, the CDR3 is TGCAGCGTTGCGGGGGCCTACGAGCAGTACTTC.

The J gene is TRBJ1-5, the V gene TRBV19, with D uncertain. The CDR3 is 13 residues long. From germline, CDR1 is LNHDA and CDR2 SQIVND (reference sequence). V lost 7 bases and J lost 5, with 12 bases in between. CDR3 sequence: CASNSFADQPQHF. The DNA for the CDR3 is TGTGCCAGTAATAGCTTCGCGGATCAGCCCCAGCATTTT.

The chain is built from TRBV7-9 and TRBJ1-2, with D maybe TRBD1 (6 bases). The V end was cut by 6 bases, the J end by 5 bases, with 10 bases between. The CDR3 has 12 residues. From germline, CDR1 is SEHNR and CDR2 FQNEAQ (reference sequence). CDR3 in DNA: TGTGCCAGCAGAGGGGGACCTTATGGCTACACCTTC. Amino acids: CASRGGPYGYTF.

The chain recombines TRBV19 with TRBJ1-2; D is possibly TRBD1 (5 bases). The germline CDR1 and CDR2 sequences are LNHDA and SQIVND (reference sequence). The V end lost 3 bases, the J end lost 0 bases, and 14 bases lay between the germline ends. The CDR3 sequence is 16 residues long. CDR3 DNA sequence: TGTGCCAGTAGTATCTCCCCAGGGAGGCCTAACTATGGCTACACCTTC. Amino acid sequence: CASSISPGRPNYGYTF.

The chain links TRBV4-1 to TRBJ1-1; TRBD1 aligns across 7 bases. The CDR3 sequence is 16 residues long. CDR1 is MGHRA and CDR2 is YSYEKL in the germline V gene. V gave up 0 bases and J gave up 1 base; unmatched junction bases: 5. CDR3 sequence: CASSQDKGQKNTEAFF. The CDR3 DNA reads TGCGCCAGCAGCCAAGATAAGGGACAGAAGAACACTGAAGCTTTCTTT.

The rearrangement links TRBV5-6 to TRBJ1-1; 7 bases agree with TRBD1. Germline lookup yields CDR1 SGHDT and CDR2 YYEEEE. Trimming took 4 bases from V and 6 from J; bases not matched to a gene: 12. The CDR3 totals 15 residues. The chain's CDR3 is CASSAVNPGGAEAFF. CDR3 DNA: TGTGCCAGCAGCGCCGTCAACCCAGGGGGAGCTGAAGCTTTCTTT.

V usage is TRBV19 and J usage is TRBJ2-2, with 12 nucleotides matching TRBD2. This CDR3 region has 15 residues. Germline loops: CDR1 LNHDA, CDR2 SQIVND (reference sequence). The junction had 5 bases not matched to a gene; V was cut back by 5 bases and J by 7 bases. CDR3 in DNA: TGTGCCAGTAGTGTCCAGGGACTAGCGGGCGGGGAGCTGTTTTTT. Amino acids: CASSVQGLAGGELFF. The full variable domain, with the rest looked up from reference TRBV19 and TRBJ2-2, is DGGITQSPKYLFRKEGQNVTLSCEQNLNHDAMYWYRQDPGQGLRLIYYSQIVNDFQKGDIAEGYSVSREKKESFPLTVTSAQKNPTAFYLCASSVQGLAGGELFFGEGSRLTVL.

The gene calls are TRBV5-6 and TRBJ1-5; 8 bases are shared with TRBD1. Trimming cost V 4 bases and J 3 bases; bases outside gene matches: 6. The CDR3 has 15 residues. CDR1 SGHDT and CDR2 YYEEEE come from the germline V gene. The chain's CDR3 is CASSQGQAFNQPQHF. The CDR3, as DNA: TGTGCCAGCAGCCAGGGACAGGCCTTCAATCAGCCCCAGCATTTT.

The rearrangement links TRBV7-2 to TRBJ2-5; perhaps TRBD1 as D (6 bases). There are 13 residues in the CDR3. Per germline, CDR1 SGHTA and CDR2 FQGNSA. The germline V and J ends were trimmed by 5 bases and 4 bases, with 11 bases remaining between them. The CDR3, as DNA: TGTGCCAGCAGCCCAGGGGCCCTAGAGACCCAGTACTTC. Translated, it gives CASSPGALETQYF.

The chain is built from TRBV3-1 (or the pseudogene TRBV3-2) and TRBJ1-6; 7 nucleotides match TRBD1. The V gene end was trimmed by 1 base and the J gene end by 6 bases; junction bases not matched to a gene: 9. CDR1 LGHDT and CDR2 YNNKEL come from the germline V gene (reference sequence). The CDR3 runs to 17 residues. The CDR3 DNA sequence: TGTGCCAGCAGCCAAGCCGACAGGGTTTACGTTAATTCACCCCTCCACTTT. This codes for CASSQADRVYVNSPLHF.

This chain connects TRBV24-1 to TRBJ2-3; 12 bases align to TRBD1. The CDR3 is 17 amino acids. V shed 4 bases and J 2 bases; nucleotides not matched to a gene: 6. Germline V CDR1 and CDR2: KGHDR, SFDVKD. The CDR3 DNA reads TGTGCCACCAGTGACTCGGGACAGGGGGCATTCACAGATACGCAGTATTTT. This codes for CATSDSGQGAFTDTQYF.

The chain combines TRBV7-9 with TRBJ1-2; D is unresolved. Trimming took 4 bases from V and 8 from J, leaving 17 bases between them. CDR3 length equals 14 residues. Germline values: CDR1 SEHNR, CDR2 FQNEAQ (reference sequence). The DNA for the CDR3 is TGTGCCAGCAGCTCTAGTCCTCACTGGCGGGGCTACACCTTC. The encoded protein is CASSSSPHWRGYTF.

This chain joins TRBV14 and TRBJ2-7; the D is unclear. CDR3 length: 14 amino acids. Germline V gene data show CDR1 as SGHDN and CDR2 as FVKESK. V gave up 6 bases and J gave up 3 bases, with 15 bases separating them. Here the CDR3 reads CASSPVRSFYEQYF. The DNA of the CDR3 is TGTGCCAGCAGTCCGGTCCGTTCTTTCTACGAGCAGTACTTC.

This chain joins TRBV7-8 and TRBJ1-2; weak D call: TRBD1 (6 bases). CDR1 and CDR2 (germline): SGHVS, FQNEAQ. This CDR3 contains 13 residues. Trimming took off 5 bases at V and 7 bases at J, with 14 bases between the two ends. The CDR3, as DNA: TGTGCCAGCAGCCTCGGAGTGGGGGCTGGCTACACCTTC. Protein: CASSLGVGAGYTF.

CDR3 in amino acids: CASSAPRDSDGYTF. Here the CDR3 DNA reads TGTGCCAGCAGCGCCCCCCGGGACAGCGATGGCTACACCTTC. The rearrangement uses TRBV9 and TRBJ1-2; 7 bases map to TRBD1. Germline trimming cut 3 bases from V and 6 bases from J; bases unmatched to any gene: 8. This CDR3 has 14 residues. The germline gives CDR1 SGDLS, CDR2 YYNGEE.